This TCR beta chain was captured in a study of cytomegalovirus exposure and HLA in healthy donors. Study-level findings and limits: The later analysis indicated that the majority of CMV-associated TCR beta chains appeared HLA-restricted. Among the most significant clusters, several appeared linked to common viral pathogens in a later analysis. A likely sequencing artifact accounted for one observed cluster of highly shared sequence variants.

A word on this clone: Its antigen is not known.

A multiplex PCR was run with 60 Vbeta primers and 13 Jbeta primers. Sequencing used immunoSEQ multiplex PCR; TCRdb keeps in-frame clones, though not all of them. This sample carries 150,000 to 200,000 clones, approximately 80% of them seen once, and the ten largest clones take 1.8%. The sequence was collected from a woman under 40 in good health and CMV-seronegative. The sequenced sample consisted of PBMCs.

The CDR3 protein is CSVEEGANEKLFF. As DNA, the CDR3 is TGCAGCGTTGAGGAGGGCGCTAATGAAAAACTGTTTTTT. The gene calls are TRBV29-1 and TRBJ1-4; the D is unclear. Germline V CDR1 and CDR2: SQVTM, ANQGSEA. This CDR3 region has 13 residues. V lost 3 bases to trimming and J lost 3 bases, with 8 bases between them.